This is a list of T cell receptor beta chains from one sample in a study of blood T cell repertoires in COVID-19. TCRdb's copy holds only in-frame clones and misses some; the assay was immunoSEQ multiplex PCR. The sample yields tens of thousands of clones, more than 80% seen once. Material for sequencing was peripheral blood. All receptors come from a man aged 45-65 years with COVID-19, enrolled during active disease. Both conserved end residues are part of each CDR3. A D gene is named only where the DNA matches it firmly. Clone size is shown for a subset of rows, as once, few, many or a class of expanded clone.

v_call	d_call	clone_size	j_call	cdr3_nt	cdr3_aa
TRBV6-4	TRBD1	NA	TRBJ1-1	TGTGCCAGCAGTGGCTCCCCGGGACAGGCTGAAGCTTTCTTT	CASSGSPGQAEAFF
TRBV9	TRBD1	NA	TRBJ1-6	TGTGCCAGCAGCTTGGGACAGGGAGGCATTTCACCCCTCCACTTT	CASSLGQGGISPLHF
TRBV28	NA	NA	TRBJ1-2	TGTGCCAGCAGTCCCCCGGACACGGCCTATGGCTACACCTTC	CASSPPDTAYGYTF
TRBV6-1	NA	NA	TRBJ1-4	TGTGCCAGCAGTGAATGGGGGCGTGAAAAACTGTTTTTT	CASSEWGREKLFF
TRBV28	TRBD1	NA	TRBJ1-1	TGTGCCAGCAGTTTACCAGGGGGTATCACTGAAGCTTTCTTT	CASSLPGGITEAFF
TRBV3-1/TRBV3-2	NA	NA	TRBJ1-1	TGTGCCAGCAGCGTACGACGGGACACTGAAGCTTTCTTT	CASSVRRDTEAFF
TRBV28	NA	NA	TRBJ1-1	TGTGCCAGCAGTTTTGGCAACAGTGCTTTCTTT	CASSFGNSAFF
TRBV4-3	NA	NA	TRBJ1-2	TGCGCCAGCAGCCAAGATTATAGACAACTCTCTGGTGGCTACACCTTC	CASSQDYRQLSGGYTF
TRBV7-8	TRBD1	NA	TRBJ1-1	TGTGCCAGCAGCCCCCAAGTTGCAGGGGGCGTCACTGAAGCTTTCTTT	CASSPQVAGGVTEAFF
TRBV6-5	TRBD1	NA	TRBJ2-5	TGTGCCAGCAGTTACATGACAGGGGTGCAAGAGACCCAGTACTTC	CASSYMTGVQETQYF
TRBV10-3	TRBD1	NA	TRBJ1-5	TGTGCCATCAGTGAGACAGGGGGTTTTCAGCCCCAGCATTTT	CAISETGGFQPQHF
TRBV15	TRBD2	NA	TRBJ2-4	TGTGCCACCAGCAGCGGCGGACTAGCGGGGTTGGGAGCCGGCATTCAGTACTTC	CATSSGGLAGLGAGIQYF
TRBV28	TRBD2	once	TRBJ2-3	TGTGCCAGCAGTTTAGGGACTAGCGGGGTCCGCACAGATACGCAGTATTTT	CASSLGTSGVRTDTQYF
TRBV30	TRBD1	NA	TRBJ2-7	TGTGCCTGGGACAGAACAGGGGCTGCTAGCTACGAGCAGTACTTC	CAWDRTGAASYEQYF
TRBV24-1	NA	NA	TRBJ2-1	TGTGCCACCAGTCCACAGCAGGGTTACAGCAATGAGCAGTTCTTC	CATSPQQGYSNEQFF
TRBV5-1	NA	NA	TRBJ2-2	TGCGCCAGCTGGGGCCCCGAGGTCTTTAACACCGGGGAGCTGTTTTTT	CASWGPEVFNTGELFF
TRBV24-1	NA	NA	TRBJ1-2	TGTGCCACCAGTGATCCCTCCCCGACTGGCCCATATGGCTACACCTTC	CATSDPSPTGPYGYTF
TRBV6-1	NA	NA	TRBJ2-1	TGTGCCAGCTGTGCTTTCGGGGGACCCCCTAGGTACAATGAGCAGTTCTTC	CASCAFGGPPRYNEQFF
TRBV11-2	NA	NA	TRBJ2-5	TGTGCCAGCAGCTTAGTTTCCCAGGGGGAGACCCAGTACTTC	CASSLVSQGETQYF
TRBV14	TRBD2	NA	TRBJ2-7	TGTGCCAGCAGCCCGGGACTAGCGGGCCGTCTGACCTTC	CASSPGLAGRLTF
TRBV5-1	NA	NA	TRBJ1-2	TGCGCCAGCAGCCCCACCGAACTGACAGTCTATGGCTACACCTTC	CASSPTELTVYGYTF
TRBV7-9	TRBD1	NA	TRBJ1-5	TGTGCCAGCAGCTTCAGTCTGGGACAGGGTCGAAATCAGCCCCAGCATTTT	CASSFSLGQGRNQPQHF
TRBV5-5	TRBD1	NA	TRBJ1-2	TGTGCCAGCAGCTTGGCGAGGGACAGGGGTTTAATAGGCTACACCTTC	CASSLARDRGLIGYTF
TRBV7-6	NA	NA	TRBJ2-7	TGTGCCAGCAGCTCGTACAGGGAACACGAGCAGTACTTC	CASSSYREHEQYF
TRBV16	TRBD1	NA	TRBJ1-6	TGTGCCAGCAGCGCGGACAGGGCGAATTCACCCCTCCACTTT	CASSADRANSPLHF